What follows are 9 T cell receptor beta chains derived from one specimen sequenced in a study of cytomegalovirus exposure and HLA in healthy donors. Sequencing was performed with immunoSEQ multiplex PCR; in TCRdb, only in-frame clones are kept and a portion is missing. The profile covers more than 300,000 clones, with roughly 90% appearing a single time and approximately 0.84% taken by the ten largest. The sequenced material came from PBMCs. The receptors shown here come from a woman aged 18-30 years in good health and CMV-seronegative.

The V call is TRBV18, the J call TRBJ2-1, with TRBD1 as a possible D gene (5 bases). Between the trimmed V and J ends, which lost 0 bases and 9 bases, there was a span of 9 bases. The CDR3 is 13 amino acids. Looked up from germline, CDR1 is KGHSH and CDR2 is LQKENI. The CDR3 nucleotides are TGTGCCAGCTCACCACCGACAGAAGGTGAGCAGTTCTTC. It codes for CASSPPTEGEQFF.

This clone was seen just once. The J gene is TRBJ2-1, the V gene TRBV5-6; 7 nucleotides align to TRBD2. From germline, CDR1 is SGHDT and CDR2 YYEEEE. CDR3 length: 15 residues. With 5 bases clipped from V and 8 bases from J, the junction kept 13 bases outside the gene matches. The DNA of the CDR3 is TGTGCCAGCAGAAAGAGGGCGGGAGTTATTGATGAGCAGTTCTTC. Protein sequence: CASRKRAGVIDEQFF.

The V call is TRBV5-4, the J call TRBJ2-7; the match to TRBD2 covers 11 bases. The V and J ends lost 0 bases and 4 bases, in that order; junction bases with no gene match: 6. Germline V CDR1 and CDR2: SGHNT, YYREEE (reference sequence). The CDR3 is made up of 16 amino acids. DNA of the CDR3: TGTGCCAGCAGCTTGGAACTAGCGGGAGATTTGTACGAGCAGTACTTC. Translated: CASSLELAGDLYEQYF.

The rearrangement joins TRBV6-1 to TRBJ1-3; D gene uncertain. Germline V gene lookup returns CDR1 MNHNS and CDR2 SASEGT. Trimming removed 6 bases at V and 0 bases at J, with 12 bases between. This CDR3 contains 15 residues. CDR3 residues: CASSLDRSSGNTIYF. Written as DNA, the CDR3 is TGTGCCAGCAGCCTAGACCGTAGCTCTGGAAACACCATATATTTT.

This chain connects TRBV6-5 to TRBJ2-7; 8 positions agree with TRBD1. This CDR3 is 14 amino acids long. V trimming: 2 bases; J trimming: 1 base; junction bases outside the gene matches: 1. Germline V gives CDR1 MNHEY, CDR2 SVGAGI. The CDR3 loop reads CASSYRDRSYEQYF. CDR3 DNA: TGTGCCAGCAGTTACCGGGACAGGTCCTACGAGCAGTACTTC.

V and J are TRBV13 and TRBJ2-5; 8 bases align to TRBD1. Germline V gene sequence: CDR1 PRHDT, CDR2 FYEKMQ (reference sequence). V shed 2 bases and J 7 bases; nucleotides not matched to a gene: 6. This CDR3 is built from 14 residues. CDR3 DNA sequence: TGTGCCAGCAGCTTACAGGGGGCCCTAGGGACCCAGTACTTC. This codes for CASSLQGALGTQYF. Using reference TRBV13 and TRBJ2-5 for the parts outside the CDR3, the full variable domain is AAGVIQSPRHLIKEKRETATLKCYPIPRHDTVYWYQQGPGQDPQFLISFYEKMQSDKGSIPDRFSAQQFSDYHSELNMSSLELGDSALYFCASSLQGALGTQYFGPGTRLLVL.

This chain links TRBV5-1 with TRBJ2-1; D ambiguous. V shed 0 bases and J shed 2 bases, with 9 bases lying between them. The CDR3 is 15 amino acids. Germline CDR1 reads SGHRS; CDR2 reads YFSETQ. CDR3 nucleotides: TGCGCCAGCAGCTTGGCCGAAGCCCCCTACAATGAGCAGTTCTTC. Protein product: CASSLAEAPYNEQFF. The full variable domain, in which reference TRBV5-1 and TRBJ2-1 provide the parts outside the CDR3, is KAGVTQTPRYLIKTRGQQVTLSCSPISGHRSVSWYQQTPGQGLQFLFEYFSETQRNKGNFPGRFSGRQFSNSRSEMNVSTLELGDSALYLCASSLAEAPYNEQFFGPGTRLTVL.

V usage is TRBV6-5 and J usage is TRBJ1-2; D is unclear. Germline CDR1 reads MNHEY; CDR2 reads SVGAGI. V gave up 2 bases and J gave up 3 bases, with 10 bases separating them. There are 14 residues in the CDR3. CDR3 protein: CASSYTLEDYGYTF. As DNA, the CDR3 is TGTGCCAGCAGTTACACTTTAGAGGACTATGGCTACACCTTC.

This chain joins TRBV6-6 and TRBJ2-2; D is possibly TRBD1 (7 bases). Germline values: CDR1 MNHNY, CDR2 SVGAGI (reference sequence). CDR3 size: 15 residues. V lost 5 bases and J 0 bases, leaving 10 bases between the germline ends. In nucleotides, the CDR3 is TGTGCCAGCAGTCCCAGGGGGGCGAACACCGGGGAGCTGTTTTTT. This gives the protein CASSPRGANTGELFF.